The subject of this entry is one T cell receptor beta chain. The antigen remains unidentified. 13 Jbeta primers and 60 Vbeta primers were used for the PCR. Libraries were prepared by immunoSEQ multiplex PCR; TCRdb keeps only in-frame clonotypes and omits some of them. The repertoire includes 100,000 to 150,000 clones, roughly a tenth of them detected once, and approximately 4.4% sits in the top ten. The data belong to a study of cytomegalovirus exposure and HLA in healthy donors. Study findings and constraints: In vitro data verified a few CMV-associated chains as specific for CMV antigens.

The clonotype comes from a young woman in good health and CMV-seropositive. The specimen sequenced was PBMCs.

The CDR3, as DNA: TGTGCCAGCAGTTACTCGAGGACAGGCCGAGACTATTACACCTTC. As protein: CASSYSRTGRDYYTF. This chain uses TRBV6-5 with TRBJ1-2; 7 positions agree with TRBD1. The germline V gene encodes CDR1 MNHEY and CDR2 SVGAGI. V shed 0 bases and J 11 bases; nucleotides not matched to a gene: 12. The CDR3 runs 15 residues.